A selection of T cell receptor beta chains follows, all from one sample in a study of blood T cell repertoires in COVID-19. Repertoires were generated with immunoSEQ multiplex PCR, while TCRdb's copy carries only in-frame clones and drops some. The sample shows roughly 150,000 clones, less than 85% of them seen only once. Sequencing was done on a sample of PBMCs or T cells enriched from blood (not recorded which). The receptors stem from a man aged 55 to 70 who had recovered from COVID-19. CDR3s include the opening cysteine and the closing phenylalanine or tryptophan. The D gene is left open where the match is weak.

TRBJ2-3 TRBV7-2 . TGTGCCAGTAACCTAGCGTTCAGTAGGGATACGCAGTATTTT CASNLAFSRDTQYF
TRBJ2-5 TRBV5-1 TRBD1 TGCGCCAGCAGCCGGGACAGGGGGCGGGAGACCCAGTACTTC CASSRDRGRETQYF
TRBJ1-2 TRBV28 . TGTGCCAGCAGTCCCGGAGGAGGGTTTGGCTACACCTTC CASSPGGGFGYTF
TRBJ2-3 TRBV5-1 TRBD1 TGCGCCAGCAGCTTGGAAGCATCAGGGGGCCCCCAAGATACGCAGTATTTT CASSLEASGGPQDTQYF
TRBJ2-5 TRBV24-1 TRBD2 TGTGCCACCAGTGATTTGGCTAGCGGGGGGCGGTGGACCCAGTACTTC CATSDLASGGRWTQYF
TRBJ2-1 TRBV7-9 . TGTGCCAGCAGCTTAGCCGACAATGAGCAGTTCTTC CASSLADNEQFF
TRBJ1-1 TRBV27 . TGTGCCAGCAGTTCCACCTGGGTGAGCGCTGAAGCTTTCTTT CASSSTWVSAEAFF
TRBJ2-2 TRBV2 . TGTGCCAGCAGTGAACTGACAGGAGGCGGCGGGGAGCTGTTTTTT CASSELTGGGGELFF
TRBJ2-3 TRBV7-9 TRBD2 TGTGCCAGCTCCGGGACTAGCGGCACAGATACGCAGTATTTT CASSGTSGTDTQYF
TRBJ2-3 TRBV5-1 . TGCGCCAGCAGCTTGGGAACAGAGGGAAATACGCAGTATTTT CASSLGTEGNTQYF
TRBJ2-2 TRBV28 . TGTGCCAGCAGTTTAGTAGAGGGTTGGGCCGGGGAGCTGTTTTTT CASSLVEGWAGELFF
TRBJ1-5 TRBV6-6 TRBD1 TGTGCCAGCAGACAGGGGCGATATAGCAATCAGCCCCAGCATTTT CASRQGRYSNQPQHF
TRBJ2-1 TRBV5-1 TRBD2 TGCGCCAGCAGCGATAGCGGGAGGGCCGGAGAGCAGTTCTTC CASSDSGRAGEQFF
TRBJ2-5 TRBV18 TRBD2 TGTGCCAGCTCGCTCAGGCGCGGGGGGTTGGAAGAGACCCAGTACTTC CASSLRRGGLEETQYF
TRBJ1-2 TRBV19 TRBD1 TGTGCCAGTCCTGACAGGGGAAACTATGGCTACACCTTC CASPDRGNYGYTF
TRBJ2-1 TRBV5-1 TRBD2 TGCGCCAGCAGCTTACTTGCCGGGACTAGCGTTTTCTATGAGCAGTTCTTC CASSLLAGTSVFYEQFF
TRBJ1-1 TRBV3-1/TRBV3-2 . TGTGCCAGCAGCCAAGAACGGGGAATCACCCGCACTGAAGCTTTCTTT CASSQERGITRTEAFF
TRBJ1-1 TRBV7-2 . TGTGCCAGCAGGAGACAGCTTACCACTGAAGCTTTCTTT CASRRQLTTEAFF
TRBJ1-5 TRBV12-3/TRBV12-4 . TGTGCCAGTTTACAGGGTTGGGGTCAGCCCCAGCATTTT CASLQGWGQPQHF
TRBJ2-3 TRBV10-3 TRBD2 TGTGCCATCACGCAAGGACTAGCGGGGGGGGAGGATACGCAGTATTTT CAITQGLAGGEDTQYF